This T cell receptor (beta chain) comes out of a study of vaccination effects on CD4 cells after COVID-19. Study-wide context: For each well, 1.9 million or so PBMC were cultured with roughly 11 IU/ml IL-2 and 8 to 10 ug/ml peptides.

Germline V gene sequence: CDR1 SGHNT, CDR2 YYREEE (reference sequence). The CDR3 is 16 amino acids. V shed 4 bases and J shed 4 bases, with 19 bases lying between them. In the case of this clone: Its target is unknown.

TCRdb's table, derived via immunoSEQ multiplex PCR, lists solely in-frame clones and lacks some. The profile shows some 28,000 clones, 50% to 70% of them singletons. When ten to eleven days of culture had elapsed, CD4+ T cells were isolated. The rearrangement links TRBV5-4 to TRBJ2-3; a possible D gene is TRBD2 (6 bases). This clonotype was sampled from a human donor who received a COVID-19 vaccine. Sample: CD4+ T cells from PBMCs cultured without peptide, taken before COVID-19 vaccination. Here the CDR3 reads CASSSTGTEVADTQYF. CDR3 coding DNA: TGTGCCAGCAGCAGTACCGGGACTGAGGTGGCAGATACGCAGTATTTT.